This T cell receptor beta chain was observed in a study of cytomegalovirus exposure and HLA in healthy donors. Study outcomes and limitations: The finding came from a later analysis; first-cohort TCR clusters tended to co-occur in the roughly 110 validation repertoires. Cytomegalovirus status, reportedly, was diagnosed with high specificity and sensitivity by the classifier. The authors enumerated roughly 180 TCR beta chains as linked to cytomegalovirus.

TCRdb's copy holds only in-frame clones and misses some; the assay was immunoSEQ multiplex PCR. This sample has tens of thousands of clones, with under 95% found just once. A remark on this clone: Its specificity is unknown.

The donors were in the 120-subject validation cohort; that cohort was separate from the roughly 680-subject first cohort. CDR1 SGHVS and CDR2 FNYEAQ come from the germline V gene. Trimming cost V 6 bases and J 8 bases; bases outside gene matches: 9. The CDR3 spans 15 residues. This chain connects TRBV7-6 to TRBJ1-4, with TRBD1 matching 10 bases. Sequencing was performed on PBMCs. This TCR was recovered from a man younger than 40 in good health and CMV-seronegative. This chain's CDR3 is CASSSSGTGDEKLFF. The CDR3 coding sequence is TGTGCCAGCAGTTCCTCCGGGACAGGGGACGAAAAACTGTTTTTT. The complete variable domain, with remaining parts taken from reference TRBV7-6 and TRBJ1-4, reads GAGVSQSPRYKVTKRGQDVALRCDPISGHVSLYWYRQALGQGPEFLTYFNYEAQQDKSGLPNDRFSAERPEGSISTLTIQRTEQRDSAMYRCASSSSGTGDEKLFFGSGTQLSVL.